Described below is a single T cell receptor beta chain sequence and its context. Its antigen is not identified. These data are taken from a study of early T cells in non-severe SARS-CoV-2 infection. Study at large: Unsorted whole blood bulk RNA was sequenced, with unpaired chains.

Individual cDNA molecules received unique molecular identifiers. One entry per CDR3 protein results from TCRdb running MiXCR on the 5' RACE reads. The sample carries over 55,000 distinct CDR3 sequences, roughly 10% recorded once. Study-level points and caveats: VDJdb-based annotation leaned toward anti-spike CD8 responses and missed private and CD4 specificities.

In germline, CDR1 is KGHSH, CDR2 LQKENI. The CDR3 is made up of 16 amino acids. Trimming left V 3 bases short and J 4 bases short, with 16 bases between. V usage is TRBV18 and J usage is TRBJ2-1; D might be TRBD2 (5 bases). The specimen sequenced was whole blood. This TCR derives from an adult who was a healthcare worker with PCR-confirmed SARS-CoV-2 infection or an uninfected control (not recorded which). CDR3 protein: CASSPRVGSWYNEQFF. In nucleotides, the CDR3 is TGTGCCAGCTCACCGAGGGTAGGGAGTTGGTACAATGAGCAGTTCTTC.